These T cell receptor beta chains were read from a single sample in a study of blood T cell repertoires in COVID-19. Clones were sequenced by immunoSEQ multiplex PCR, and TCRdb holds only the in-frame ones, with some missing. The table lists almost 95,000 clones, around nine tenths of them singletons, with around 19% in the top ten. The specimen sequenced was peripheral blood. The receptors shown here come from a woman aged 55-75 years with COVID-19, enrolled during active disease. CDR3s include the opening cysteine and the closing phenylalanine or tryptophan.

V | CDR3
TRBV30 | CAWRSQGGSPLHF
TRBV19 | CASKPGQGGTEAFF
TRBV7-9 | CASSSSMNTEAFF
TRBV6-5 | CASSSPRLGAYGYTF
TRBV27 | CASRNGQAGYGYTF
TRBV6-1 | CASSEPRGRHYEQYF
TRBV4-3 | CASSQFETGTGPITGNTIYF
TRBV4-3 | CASSETGNRNTIYF
TRBV4-1 | CASSQLAGRNEQFF
TRBV3-1/TRBV3-2 | CASRGALARETQYF
TRBV7-9 | CASSPPAGGNNEQFF
TRBV9 | CASSVVSSPETQYF
TRBV6-5 | CASGRVAGELFF
TRBV5-5 | CASSLDREHFVF
TRBV9 | CASSPGQGHSPLHF
TRBV6-5 | CASSPESRRVTEAFF
TRBV7-8 | CASSSTGTPASNQPQHF
TRBV10-3 | CAISIREAGTEAFF
TRBV6-5 | CASTRSGGDTQYF
TRBV11-2 | CASSFIDRAQETQYF
TRBV18 | CASSPLAENTEAFF
TRBV6-5 | CATAPPSGGAGEQYF